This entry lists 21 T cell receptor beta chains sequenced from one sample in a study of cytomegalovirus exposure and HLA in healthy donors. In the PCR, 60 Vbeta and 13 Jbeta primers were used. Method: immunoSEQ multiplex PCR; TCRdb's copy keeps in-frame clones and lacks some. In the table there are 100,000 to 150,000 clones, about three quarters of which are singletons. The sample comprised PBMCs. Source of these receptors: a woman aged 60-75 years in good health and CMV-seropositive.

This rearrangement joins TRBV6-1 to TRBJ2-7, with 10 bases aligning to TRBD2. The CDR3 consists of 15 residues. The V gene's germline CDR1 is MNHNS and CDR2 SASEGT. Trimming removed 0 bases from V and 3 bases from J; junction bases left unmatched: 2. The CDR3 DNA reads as TGTGCCAGCAGTGAAGCGGAGCGGGAGGGCTACGAGCAGTACTTC. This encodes CASSEAEREGYEQYF.

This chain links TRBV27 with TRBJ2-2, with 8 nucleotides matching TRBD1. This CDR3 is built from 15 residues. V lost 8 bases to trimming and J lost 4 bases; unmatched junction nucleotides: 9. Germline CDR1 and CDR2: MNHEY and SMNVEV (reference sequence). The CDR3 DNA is TGTGCCAGCCGAACAGGGGGGTCGGGCACCGGGGAGCTGTTTTTT. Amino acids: CASRTGGSGTGELFF.

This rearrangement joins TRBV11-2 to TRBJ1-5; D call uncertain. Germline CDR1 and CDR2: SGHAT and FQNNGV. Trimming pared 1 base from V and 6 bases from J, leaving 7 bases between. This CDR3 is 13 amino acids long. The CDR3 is CASSLVEGQPQHF. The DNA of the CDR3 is TGTGCCAGCAGCTTAGTCGAGGGTCAGCCCCAGCATTTT.

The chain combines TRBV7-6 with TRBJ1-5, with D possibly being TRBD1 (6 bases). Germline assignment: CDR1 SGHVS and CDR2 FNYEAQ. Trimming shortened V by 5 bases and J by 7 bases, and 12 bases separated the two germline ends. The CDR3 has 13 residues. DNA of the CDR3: TGTGCCAGCAGCGACAGGCCCGGGCAGCCCCAGCATTTT. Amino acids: CASSDRPGQPQHF.

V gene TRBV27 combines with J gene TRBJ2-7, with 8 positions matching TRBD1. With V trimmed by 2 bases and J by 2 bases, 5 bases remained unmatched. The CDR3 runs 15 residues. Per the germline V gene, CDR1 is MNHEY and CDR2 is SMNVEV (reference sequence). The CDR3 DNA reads TGTGCCAGCAGTTTACCAGGGGGCCCTCCCTACGAGCAGTACTTC. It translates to CASSLPGGPPYEQYF.

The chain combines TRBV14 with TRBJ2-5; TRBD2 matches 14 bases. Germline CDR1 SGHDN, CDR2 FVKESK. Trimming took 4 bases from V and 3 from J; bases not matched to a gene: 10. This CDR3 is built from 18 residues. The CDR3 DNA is TGTGCCAGCAGCCCGTTACCTGGACTAGCGGGGGGAAAAGAGACCCAGTACTTC. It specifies CASSPLPGLAGGKETQYF.

CDR3 DNA: TGTGCCAGCAGCTTAAGACTAGCGGGGACCTACGAGCAGTACTTC. Protein product: CASSLRLAGTYEQYF. V and J are TRBV7-2 and TRBJ2-7; 11 bases align to TRBD2. V lost 2 bases to trimming and J lost 2 bases; unmatched junction nucleotides: 2. Germline V gene sequence: CDR1 SGHTA, CDR2 FQGNSA. CDR3 size: 15 residues.

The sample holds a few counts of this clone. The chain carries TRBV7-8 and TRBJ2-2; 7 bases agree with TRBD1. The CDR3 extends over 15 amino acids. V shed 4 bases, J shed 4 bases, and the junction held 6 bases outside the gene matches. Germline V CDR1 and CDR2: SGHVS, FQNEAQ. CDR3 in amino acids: CASSSTGSATGELFF. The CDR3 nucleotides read TGTGCCAGCAGCTCGACAGGGTCGGCCACCGGGGAGCTGTTTTTT. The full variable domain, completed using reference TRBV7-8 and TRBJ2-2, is GAGVSQSPRYKVAKRGQDVALRCDPISGHVSLFWYQQALGQGPEFLTYFQNEAQLDKSGLPSDRFFAERPEGSVSTLKIQRTQQEDSAVYLCASSSTGSATGELFFGEGSRLTVL.

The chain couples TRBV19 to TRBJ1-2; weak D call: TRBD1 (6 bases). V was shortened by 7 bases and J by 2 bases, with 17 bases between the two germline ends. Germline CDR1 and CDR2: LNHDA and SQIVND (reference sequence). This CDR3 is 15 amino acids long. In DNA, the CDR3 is TGTGCCAGTACACCCAGTCCAGGGGCAAACTATGGCTACACCTTC. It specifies CASTPSPGANYGYTF.

CDR3 DNA: TGTGCCAGCAGCCAGGGGGGACTAGTCCTCACCGGGGAGCTGTTTTTT. Translation: CASSQGGLVLTGELFF. V is TRBV14 and J is TRBJ2-2; 8 nucleotides line up with TRBD2. Trimming cost V 3 bases and J 4 bases; bases outside gene matches: 7. This CDR3 is built from 16 residues. The germline V gene encodes CDR1 SGHDN and CDR2 FVKESK.

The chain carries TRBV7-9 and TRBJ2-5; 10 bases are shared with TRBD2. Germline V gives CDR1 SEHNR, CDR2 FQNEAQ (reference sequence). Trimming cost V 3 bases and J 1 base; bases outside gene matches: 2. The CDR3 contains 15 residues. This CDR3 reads CASSLRTSGQETQYF. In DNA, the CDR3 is TGTGCCAGCAGCTTGCGGACTAGCGGCCAAGAGACCCAGTACTTC.

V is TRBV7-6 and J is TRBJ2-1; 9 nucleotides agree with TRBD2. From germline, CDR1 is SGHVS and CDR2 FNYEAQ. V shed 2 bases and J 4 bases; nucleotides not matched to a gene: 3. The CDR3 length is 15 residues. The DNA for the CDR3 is TGTGCCAGCAGCTTACTAGCGGGATCTTACAATGAGCAGTTCTTC. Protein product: CASSLLAGSYNEQFF.

CDR3 amino acids: CASSLAWSAGGATDTQYF. DNA of the CDR3: TGTGCCAGCAGCTTAGCTTGGTCGGCGGGAGGCGCCACAGATACGCAGTATTTT. The chain joins TRBV7-2 to TRBJ2-3, with 8 bases matching TRBD2. With 0 bases clipped from V and 2 bases from J, the junction kept 10 bases outside the gene matches. The CDR3 length is 18 residues. The germline V gene has CDR1 SGHTA and CDR2 FQGNSA.

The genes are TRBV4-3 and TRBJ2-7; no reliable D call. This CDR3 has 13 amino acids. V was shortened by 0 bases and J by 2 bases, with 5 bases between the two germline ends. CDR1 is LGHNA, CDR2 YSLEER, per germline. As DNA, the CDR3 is TGCGCCAGCAGCCAAGAAGACACCTACGAGCAGTACTTC. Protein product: CASSQEDTYEQYF.

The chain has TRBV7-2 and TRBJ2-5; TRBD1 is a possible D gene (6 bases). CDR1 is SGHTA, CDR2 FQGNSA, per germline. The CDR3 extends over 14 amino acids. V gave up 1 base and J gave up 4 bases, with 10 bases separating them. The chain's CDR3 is CASSLGGHRETQYF. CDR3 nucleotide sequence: TGTGCCAGCAGCTTAGGGGGACACCGAGAGACCCAGTACTTC.

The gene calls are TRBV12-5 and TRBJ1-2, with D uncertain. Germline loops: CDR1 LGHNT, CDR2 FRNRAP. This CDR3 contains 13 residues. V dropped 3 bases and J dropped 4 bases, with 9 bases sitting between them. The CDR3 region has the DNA TGTGCTAGTGGTTTTGACATTGGCTATGGCTACACCTTC. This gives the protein CASGFDIGYGYTF.

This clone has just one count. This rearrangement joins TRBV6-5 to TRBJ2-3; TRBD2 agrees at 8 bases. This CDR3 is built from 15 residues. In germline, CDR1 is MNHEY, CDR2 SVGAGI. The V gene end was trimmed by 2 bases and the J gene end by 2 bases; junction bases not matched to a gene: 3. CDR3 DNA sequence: TGTGCCAGCAGTTACGGCGGGAGGCCCACAGATACGCAGTATTTT. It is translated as CASSYGGRPTDTQYF.

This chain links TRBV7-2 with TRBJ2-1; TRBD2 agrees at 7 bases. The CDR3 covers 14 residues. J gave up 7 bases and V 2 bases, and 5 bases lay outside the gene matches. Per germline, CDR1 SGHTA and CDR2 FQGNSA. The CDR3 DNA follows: TGTGCCAGCAGCTTAAGTCTAGCGGCTAATGAGCAGTTCTTC. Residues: CASSLSLAANEQFF. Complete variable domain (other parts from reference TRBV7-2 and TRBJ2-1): GAGVSQSPSNKVTEKGKDVELRCDPISGHTALYWYRQSLGQGLEFLIYFQGNSAPDKSGLPSDRFSAERTGGSVSTLTIQRTQQEDSAVYLCASSLSLAANEQFFGPGTRLTVL.

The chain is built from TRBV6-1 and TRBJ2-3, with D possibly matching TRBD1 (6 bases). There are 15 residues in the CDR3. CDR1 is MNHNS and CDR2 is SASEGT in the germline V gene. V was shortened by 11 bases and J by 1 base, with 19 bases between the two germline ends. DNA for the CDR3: TGTGCCGGGGATAAGGCAGGGGCAGGCACAGATACGCAGTATTTT. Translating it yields CAGDKAGAGTDTQYF.

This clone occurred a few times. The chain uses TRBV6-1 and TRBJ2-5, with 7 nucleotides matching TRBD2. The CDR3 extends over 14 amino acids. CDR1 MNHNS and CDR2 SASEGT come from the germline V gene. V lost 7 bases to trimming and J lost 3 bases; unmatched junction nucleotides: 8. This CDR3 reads CASKRGGGKETQYF. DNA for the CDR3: TGTGCCAGCAAGCGCGGCGGGGGTAAAGAGACCCAGTACTTC.

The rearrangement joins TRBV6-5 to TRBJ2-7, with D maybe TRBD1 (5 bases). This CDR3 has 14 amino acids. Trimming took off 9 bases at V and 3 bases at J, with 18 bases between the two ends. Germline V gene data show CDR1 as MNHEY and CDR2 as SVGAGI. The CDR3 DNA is TGTGCCAGTACAAGTAGCAGGGTCGGCTACGAGCAGTACTTC. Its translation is CASTSSRVGYEQYF.